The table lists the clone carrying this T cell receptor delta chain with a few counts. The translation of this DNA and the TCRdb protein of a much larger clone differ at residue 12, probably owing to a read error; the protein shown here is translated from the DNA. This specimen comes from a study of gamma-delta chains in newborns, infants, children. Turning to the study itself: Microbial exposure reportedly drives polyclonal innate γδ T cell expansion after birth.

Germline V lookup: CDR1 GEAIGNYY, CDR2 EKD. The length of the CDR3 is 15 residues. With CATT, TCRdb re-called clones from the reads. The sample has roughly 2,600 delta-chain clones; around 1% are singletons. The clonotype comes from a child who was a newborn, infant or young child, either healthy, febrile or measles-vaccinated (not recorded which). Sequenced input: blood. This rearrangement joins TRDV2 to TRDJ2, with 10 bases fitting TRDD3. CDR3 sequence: CACDILGDLTALLFF. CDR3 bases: TGTGCCTGTGACATACTGGGGGATTTGACAGCACTACTCTTCTTT.